This T cell receptor (beta chain) was found in a study of identical twins. Template switching introduced a universal primer site, and the cDNA bore unique molecular identifiers. One entry per CDR3 protein results from TCRdb running MiXCR on the 5' RACE reads. The table includes 300,000 to 400,000 distinct CDR3 sequences, 10% to 15% detected once. The V and J ends lost 5 bases and 1 base, in that order; junction bases with no gene match: 17. The CDR3 contains 19 residues. The same data also went into a second study, on yellow fever vaccine responses in identical twins.

This sequence originates from a woman aged 18-29 years in good health. The sequencing input was CD8+ T cells sorted from blood. The V call is TRBV12-3 or TRBV12-4, the J call TRBJ2-1; 7 bases agree with TRBD2. Here the CDR3 DNA reads TGTGCCAGCAGTCAACCCAGAAAGTCGGGACTATCTTCCTACAATGAGCAGTTCTTC. It encodes CASSQPRKSGLSSYNEQFF.